This TCR beta chain was documented in a study of CD8+CD57+ T cells in acquired aplastic anemia (dated by TCRdb to about 2018). Study-wide context: A mean of about 3.2 ug of DNA, ranging from about 0.17 to 30 ug, was extracted from sorted CD4+ and CD8+ cells. An average of around 9.8 million reads for CD4+ cells and approximately 11 million reads for CD8+ cells was obtained from healthy donor samples.

From its cysteine to its phenylalanine, the CDR3 spans 13 amino acids. The entry retains the CDR3 DNA only, 39 bases that are in frame from base 1. Trimming costs V 7 bases and J 6 bases, and their ends lie 12 bases apart. CDR1 and CDR2, per the germline V gene, are ENHRY and SYGVKD. A word on this clonotype: Its antigen has not been determined. Per-nucleotide qualities are absent, and no much larger clonotype sits a single base away.

Beyond this particular receptor, the publication reports: Approximately 31 CD8+ CDR3 sequences were found in both patients and controls but appeared to be highly expressed in patients and within the immunodominant clones of the patients. Between patients and healthy controls, no significant difference in CD8+ Simpson's diversity was found (P=0.060).

TCR beta VDJ combination and CDR3 sequence profiling used genomic DNA as the template. An Illumina HiSeq 2000 was the platform used for TCR repertoire sequencing. The authors' pipeline ran thus. Repertoires were assessed using TRBV/TRBJ rearrangement plots, CDR3 size and DJ length profiles, and Simpson's diversity index. The most abundant DNA sequence in the deep sequencing data was taken as the immunodominant clone. CDR3 amino acid sequences were screened for sharing across subjects and were compared with published repertoires and the VDJdb database. TCRdb trimmed public reads at Q25 via fastp, called clones via MiXCR and kept in-frame beta chains. For every CDR3 protein sequence, its rows merge into one entry that carries the most common genes and DNA. The V and J calls were determined by TCRdb, not by the authors. The sample table holds 180,000 or so distinct CDR3 sequences, of which 45% to 50% were seen once. Clones ranked in the top ten supply under 3.5% of the sample.

In this study, sorted CD4+ and CD8+ T cells from the blood of healthy subjects and of severe aplastic anemia patients had their TCR repertoires deep-sequenced. Ficoll-Paque density gradient centrifugation was used to isolate peripheral blood mononuclear cells. Before DNA was extracted, CD4+ and CD8+ T cells were sorted using either FACS or magnetic beads. The TCR originated in a human donor in good health. The rearrangement joined TRBV10-3 to TRBJ1-4; the D segment could be TRBD1, given 5 matching bases. The sample consisted of sorted CD4+, CD8+, or CD8+CD57+ T cells (not recorded which) from PBMCs. CDR3 region: CAIKGEGYEKLFF. DNA sequence: TGTGCCATCAAGGGAGAGGGGTATGAAAAACTGTTTTTT.